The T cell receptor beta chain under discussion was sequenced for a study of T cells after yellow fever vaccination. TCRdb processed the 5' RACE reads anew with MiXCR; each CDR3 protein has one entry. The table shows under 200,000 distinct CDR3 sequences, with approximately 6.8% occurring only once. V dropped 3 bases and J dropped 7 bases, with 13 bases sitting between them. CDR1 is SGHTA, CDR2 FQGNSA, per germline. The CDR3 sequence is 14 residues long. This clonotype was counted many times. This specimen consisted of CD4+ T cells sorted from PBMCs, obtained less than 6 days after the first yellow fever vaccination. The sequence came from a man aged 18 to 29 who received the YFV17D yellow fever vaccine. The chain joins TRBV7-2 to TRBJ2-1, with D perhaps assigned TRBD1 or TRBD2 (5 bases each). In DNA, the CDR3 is TGTGCCAGCAGCTTGGGGGTTGGAAGAAATGAGCAGTTCTTC. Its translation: CASSLGVGRNEQFF.